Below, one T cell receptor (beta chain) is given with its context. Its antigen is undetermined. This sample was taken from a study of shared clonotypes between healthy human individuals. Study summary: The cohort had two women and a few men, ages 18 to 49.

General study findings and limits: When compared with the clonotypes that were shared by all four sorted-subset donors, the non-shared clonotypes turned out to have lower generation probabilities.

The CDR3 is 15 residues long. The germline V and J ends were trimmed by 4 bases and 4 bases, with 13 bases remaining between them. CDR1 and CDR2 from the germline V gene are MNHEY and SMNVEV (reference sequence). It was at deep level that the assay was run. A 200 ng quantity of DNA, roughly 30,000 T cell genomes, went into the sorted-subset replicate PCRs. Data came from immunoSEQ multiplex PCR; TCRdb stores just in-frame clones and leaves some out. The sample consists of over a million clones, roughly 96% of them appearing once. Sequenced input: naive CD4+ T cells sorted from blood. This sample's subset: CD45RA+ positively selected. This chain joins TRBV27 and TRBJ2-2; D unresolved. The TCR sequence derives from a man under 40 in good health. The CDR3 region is CASSYRRGVTGELFF. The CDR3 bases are TGTGCCAGCAGTTATAGGAGAGGAGTCACCGGGGAGCTGTTTTTT.